Listed here are 12 T cell receptor beta chains from one sample, sequenced in a study of blood T cell repertoires in COVID-19. Data came from immunoSEQ multiplex PCR; TCRdb stores just in-frame clones and leaves some out. Among just over 250,000 clones listed, approximately 86% were seen once. Material: peripheral blood. The receptors were sampled from a man aged 35 to 55 who had recovered from COVID-19.

The CDR3 DNA reads as TGTGCCAGCAGCCAAGAGGGGACTAGTAAATACGAGCAGTACTTC. This sequence encodes CASSQEGTSKYEQYF. V usage is TRBV4-2 and J usage is TRBJ2-7, with 8 bases fitting TRBD2. Germline CDR1 LGHNA, CDR2 YNFKEQ. V was pared by 0 bases and J by 4 bases, with 5 bases of the junction left unmatched. This CDR3 comprises 15 residues.

The chain carries TRBV7-7 and TRBJ2-5; 8 nucleotides match TRBD2. The CDR3 runs 16 residues. Germline assignment: CDR1 SSHAT and CDR2 FNYEAQ (reference sequence). V gave up 1 base and J gave up 5 bases; unmatched junction bases: 9. In DNA form, the CDR3 reads TGTGCCAGCAGCTTAGGGCGGGGGGTATTATATGAGACCCAGTACTTC. As protein: CASSLGRGVLYETQYF.

The V gene is TRBV2, the J gene TRBJ2-7; possibly TRBD1 for D (6 bases). The germline CDR1 and CDR2 sequences are SNHLY and FYNNEI. Trimming pared 5 bases from V and 0 bases from J, leaving 14 bases between. This CDR3 spans 15 amino acids. The CDR3 sequence: CASSPWGLGSYEQYF. The CDR3 bases are TGTGCCAGCAGTCCTTGGGGGCTCGGCTCCTACGAGCAGTACTTC.

The chain combines TRBV30 with TRBJ1-4; no clear D gene. Germline CDR1 GTSNPN, CDR2 SVGIG (reference sequence). V was shortened by 1 base and J by 4 bases, with 13 bases between the two germline ends. The CDR3 consists of 15 residues. Written as DNA, the CDR3 is TGTGCCTGGAGTGCCTCTTATGGAGGTAATGAAAAACTGTTTTTT. This sequence encodes CAWSASYGGNEKLFF.

The rearrangement links TRBV2 to TRBJ2-7, with TRBD1 identical over 7 bases. Germline V gene sequence: CDR1 SNHLY, CDR2 FYNNEI. The length of the CDR3 is 14 residues. J lost 3 bases, V lost 3 bases, and 5 bases had no gene match. The CDR3 region has the DNA TGTGCCAGCAGTGAGGTACAGGGGTTCTACGAGCAGTACTTC. It codes for CASSEVQGFYEQYF.

In this sample, this clone turned up once. V gene TRBV29-1 combines with J gene TRBJ2-3; 11 nucleotides align to TRBD1. The germline gives CDR1 SQVTM, CDR2 ANQGSEA. Trimming removed 3 bases from V and 4 bases from J; junction bases left unmatched: 6. The CDR3 has 15 amino acids. CDR3 residues: CSVEGDRGDADTQYF. In nucleotides, the CDR3 is TGCAGCGTTGAGGGGGACAGGGGGGACGCAGATACGCAGTATTTT.

The chain recombines TRBV19 with TRBJ1-2; D is possibly TRBD1 (6 bases). CDR3 length: 12 residues. Germline V gives CDR1 LNHDA, CDR2 SQIVND (reference sequence). V lost 6 bases and J 8 bases, leaving 13 bases between the germline ends. The CDR3 spells CASRRQDLGYTF. The CDR3 bases are TGTGCCAGTAGGAGACAGGACCTGGGCTACACCTTC.

The chain has TRBV18 and TRBJ1-5, with TRBD1 matching 7 bases. Germline assignment: CDR1 KGHSH and CDR2 LQKENI. This CDR3 comprises 14 residues. Unmatched junction bases numbered 4, after V lost 6 bases and J lost 2 bases. The CDR3 reads CASSQGQGNQPQHF. CDR3 DNA sequence: TGTGCCAGCTCGCAAGGACAGGGCAATCAGCCCCAGCATTTT.

The V call is TRBV6-2 or TRBV6-3, the J call TRBJ2-7, with TRBD2 as a possible D gene (7 bases). The ends were cut back, 0 bases at V and 3 bases at J, with 12 bases in the middle. The CDR3 consists of 15 residues. Germline V gene sequence: CDR1 MNHEY, CDR2 SVGEGT. CDR3: CASSYSSGGGYEQYF. CDR3 sequence (DNA): TGTGCCAGCAGTTACTCGTCGGGGGGCGGCTACGAGCAGTACTTC.

This clone was recorded once. This rearrangement joins TRBV29-1 to TRBJ1-2; D is possibly TRBD1 (5 bases). Per germline, CDR1 SQVTM and CDR2 ANQGSEA. This CDR3 is built from 12 residues. V was trimmed by 3 bases and J by 6 bases, leaving 11 bases between them. The CDR3 bases are TGCAGCGTTGATGGGACGGGGGATGGCTACACCTTC. This gives the protein CSVDGTGDGYTF.

This chain links TRBV19 with TRBJ2-5; the match to TRBD1 covers 10 bases. Losses at the gene ends were 5 bases for V and 9 bases for J; bases not matched to a gene: 9. This CDR3 region has 14 residues. Germline CDR1 is LNHDA and CDR2 is SQIVND (reference sequence). The CDR3 protein is CASSGRQGALSQYF. In DNA form, the CDR3 reads TGTGCCAGTAGTGGACGACAGGGGGCTCTTTCCCAGTACTTC.

V usage is TRBV10-3 and J usage is TRBJ2-2; D may be TRBD1 (6 bases). The germline gives CDR1 ENHRY, CDR2 SYGVKD. This CDR3 comprises 16 residues. Trimming took 3 bases from V and 4 from J, leaving 15 bases between them. The CDR3 sequence is CAISEGWDTLTGELFF. The CDR3 nucleotides are TGTGCCATCAGTGAAGGTTGGGACACCCTCACCGGGGAGCTGTTTTTT.